Presented here are 27 T cell receptor beta chains from one specimen sequenced in a study of OX40 agonist ivuxolimab in advanced cancers. Library construction relied on the immunoSEQ multiplex PCR assay. TCRdb took this table from immuneACCESS and kept in-frame rearrangements with V and J called. Such tables lack part of the clones; where checked against another copy, unresolved V genes explain under half of the gap, and the rest is unexplained. This sample has fewer than 90,000 clones in its table, and about 90% of those were observed once. Less than 0.85% of the sample lies in the top ten. The sample in question was CD4+ or CD8+ T cells sorted from blood, obtained in a trial of the OX40 agonist ivuxolimab. All receptors derive from an adult with an advanced solid tumor such as melanoma, head and neck, liver or kidney cancer.

The CDR3 loop is CASRIAGGTDTQYF. In DNA form, the CDR3 reads TGTGCCAGCAGGATAGCGGGAGGCACAGATACGCAGTATTTT. V and J are TRBV27 and TRBJ2-3, with TRBD2 matching over 9 bases. From germline, CDR1 is MNHEY and CDR2 SMNVEV (reference sequence). V lost 6 bases and J lost 1; bases outside the gene matches: 2. There are 14 residues in the CDR3.

This sequence joins TRBV2 and TRBJ2-5, with TRBD1 as a possible D gene (5 bases). Germline values: CDR1 SNHLY, CDR2 FYNNEI. Trimming took 5 bases from V and 3 from J, leaving 16 bases between them. The CDR3 spans 15 residues. Written as DNA, the CDR3 is TGTGCCAGCAGTTGGGGCTCCTGGCCCAAAGAGACCCAGTACTTC. This sequence encodes CASSWGSWPKETQYF.

Comment on this clone: This specimen includes other DNA sequences encoding the same CDR3. The chain combines TRBV28 with TRBJ2-3; D is possibly TRBD1 or TRBD2 (5 bases each). The CDR3 covers 13 residues. Germline CDR1 and CDR2: MDHEN and SYDVKM. The V and J ends lost 3 bases and 1 base respectively, with 5 bases between them. The CDR3 region has the DNA TGTGCCAGCAGTTTGGGGGGCACAGATACGCAGTATTTT. It codes for CASSLGGTDTQYF.

The rearrangement uses TRBV6-6 and TRBJ2-7, with TRBD2 matching 14 bases. The CDR3 contains 15 residues. Germline V gives CDR1 MNHNY, CDR2 SVGAGI (reference sequence). With V trimmed by 6 bases and J by 5 bases, 6 bases remained unmatched. The CDR3 sequence: CASRSRLAGGDEQYF. CDR3 in DNA: TGTGCCAGCAGATCACGACTAGCGGGGGGGGACGAGCAGTACTTC.

J is TRBJ1-5 and V is TRBV2; TRBD1 is a possible D gene (5 bases). The CDR3 sequence is 15 residues long. The V end was cut by 3 bases, the J end by 4 bases, with 13 bases between. Germline-derived CDR1 and CDR2 are SNHLY and FYNNEI. In nucleotides, the CDR3 is TGTGCCAGCAGTGAGGGGACGGTGCATAATCAGCCCCAGCATTTT. Amino acids: CASSEGTVHNQPQHF.

The CDR3 nucleotides are TGTGCCAGCAGCCCACCGAGATATCTGGGACAGGGGTCCCACGAGCAGTACTTC. It translates to CASSPPRYLGQGSHEQYF. The J gene is TRBJ2-7, the V gene TRBV5-8, with 10 bases lining up with TRBD1. Germline values: CDR1 SGHTS, CDR2 YDEGEE. V dropped 4 bases and J dropped 5; count of bases not matched to a gene: 18. CDR3 size: 18 residues.

This chain connects TRBV28 to TRBJ1-5; TRBD1 matches at 8 bases. Germline assignment: CDR1 MDHEN and CDR2 SYDVKM. V shed 5 bases, J shed 6 bases, and the junction held 6 bases outside the gene matches. The CDR3 has 14 amino acids. The CDR3 bases are TGTGCCAGCAGTCGGACAGGGACTGGTCAGCCCCAGCATTTT. Its protein is CASSRTGTGQPQHF.

The J gene is TRBJ1-1, the V gene TRBV7-2, with TRBD1 matching 7 bases. The CDR3 is 15 residues long. Germline CDR1 reads SGHTA; CDR2 reads FQGNSA. Unmatched junction bases numbered 4, after V lost 1 base and J lost 2 bases. The CDR3 sequence is CASSLGGTANTEAFF. Written as DNA, the CDR3 is TGTGCCAGCAGCTTAGGGGGGACAGCTAACACTGAAGCTTTCTTT.

The chain recombines TRBV6-4 with TRBJ2-3; 10 bases are a match to TRBD1. Trimming at V came to 6 bases and at J to 4 bases, leaving 10 bases not matched to a gene. Germline CDR1 MRHNA, CDR2 SNTAGT. This CDR3 contains 16 residues. The CDR3 spells CASRPQVTGGADTQYF. In nucleotides, the CDR3 is TGTGCCAGCAGACCTCAGGTGACAGGGGGCGCAGATACGCAGTATTTT.

This chain links TRBV2 with TRBJ2-2; TRBD2 matches 8 bases. V shed 2 bases, J shed 9 bases, and the junction held 8 bases outside the gene matches. The CDR3 runs to 15 residues. CDR1 and CDR2 from the germline V gene are SNHLY and FYNNEI. CDR3 DNA: TGTGCCAGCAGTGAACGGACTAGCCCCAACCGGGAGCTGTTTTTT. Protein sequence: CASSERTSPNRELFF.

The chain carries TRBV28 and TRBJ2-5; 11 bases align to TRBD1. After removal of 5 bases from V and 5 bases from J, the junction contained 7 bases not matched to a gene. The CDR3 length is 15 residues. Germline V gives CDR1 MDHEN, CDR2 SYDVKM. This chain's CDR3 is CASSDGQGAWETQYF. The CDR3 bases are TGTGCCAGCAGTGATGGACAGGGGGCATGGGAGACCCAGTACTTC.

This clone was recorded a few times. This rearrangement joins TRBV7-2 to TRBJ1-1, with D hard to call. Germline CDR1 is SGHTA and CDR2 is FQGNSA. The CDR3 spans 12 residues. V was cut by 5 bases and J by 2 bases, with 6 bases left in between. Here the CDR3 DNA reads TGTGCCAGCAGCCCACAAAACACTGAAGCTTTCTTT. Amino acids: CASSPQNTEAFF.

V gene TRBV6-6 combines with J gene TRBJ1-1, with D possibly matching TRBD1 (5 bases). The CDR3 sequence is 15 residues long. The germline V and J ends were trimmed by 2 bases and 10 bases, with 20 bases remaining between them. Germline CDR1 MNHNY, CDR2 SVGAGI (reference sequence). The CDR3 region has the DNA TGTGCCAGCAGTTACGGCGGGGCCCTACATTTCTTAGCTTTCTTT. Translated: CASSYGGALHFLAFF.

The chain joins TRBV6-5 to TRBJ2-1; 8 bases are a match to TRBD2. J gave up 2 bases and V 6 bases, and 6 bases lay outside the gene matches. CDR3 length: 15 amino acids. In germline, CDR1 is MNHEY, CDR2 SVGAGI. The CDR3 loop reads CASSQREIAYNEQFF. CDR3 DNA: TGTGCCAGCAGCCAGCGGGAGATAGCCTACAATGAGCAGTTCTTC.

The V call is TRBV27, the J call TRBJ2-5; no firm D call. This CDR3 spans 15 amino acids. CDR1 is MNHEY and CDR2 is SMNVEV in the germline V gene (reference sequence). V gave up 4 bases and J gave up 5 bases, with 17 bases separating them. The DNA of the CDR3 is TGTGCCAGCAGTTCCTTGACGCCTAACTGGGAGACCCAGTACTTC. Residues: CASSSLTPNWETQYF.

This rearrangement joins TRBV25-1 to TRBJ1-4; D may be TRBD1 (5 bases). CDR3 length: 12 residues. The V end lost 6 bases, the J end lost 8 bases, and 10 bases lay between the germline ends. Germline CDR1 MGHDK, CDR2 SYGVNS. CDR3 nucleotides: TGTGCCAGCAGGGGGCGCGGGGAAAAACTGTTTTTT. Translating it yields CASRGRGEKLFF.

The chain uses TRBV4-1 and TRBJ2-1; D is unresolved. Looked up from germline, CDR1 is MGHRA and CDR2 is YSYEKL. V gave up 1 base and J gave up 5 bases, with 12 bases separating them. The CDR3 runs 15 residues. This CDR3 is CASSQVSWANNEQFF. The CDR3 DNA reads TGCGCCAGCAGCCAAGTGAGCTGGGCTAACAATGAGCAGTTCTTC.

J is TRBJ2-5 and V is TRBV7-8; the D is unclear. The CDR3 spans 11 residues. Looked up from germline, CDR1 is SGHVS and CDR2 is FQNEAQ. Trimming removed 5 bases at V and 4 bases at J, with 5 bases between. The CDR3 loop is CASSERETQYF. The CDR3 DNA follows: TGTGCCAGCAGCGAGAGAGAGACCCAGTACTTC.

The chain couples TRBV6-5 to TRBJ1-3; D is undetermined. V gave up 5 bases and J gave up 7 bases, with 9 bases separating them. The CDR3 runs 12 residues. Germline V gene data show CDR1 as MNHEY and CDR2 as SVGAGI. CDR3 DNA sequence: TGTGCCAGCAGTGGAACGGGTAACACCATATATTTT. It is translated as CASSGTGNTIYF.

Written as DNA, the CDR3 is TGTGCCAGCAGCTTAGAGCCGACAGGGGGCTTGAATGAGCAGTTCTTC. It is translated as CASSLEPTGGLNEQFF. This sequence joins TRBV7-2 and TRBJ2-1; 10 positions agree with TRBD1. With V trimmed by 1 base and J by 7 bases, 7 bases remained unmatched. Germline values: CDR1 SGHTA, CDR2 FQGNSA. This CDR3 has 16 amino acids.

This clone was detected only once. V and J are TRBV20-1 and TRBJ2-3; no clear D. The germline V gene encodes CDR1 DFQATT and CDR2 SNEGSKA (reference sequence). V was cut by 0 bases and J by 7 bases, with 5 bases left in between. The CDR3 runs to 11 residues. The CDR3 loop is CSARDPNTQYF. In DNA, the CDR3 is TGCAGTGCTAGAGACCCTAATACGCAGTATTTT.

The gene calls are TRBV6-1 and TRBJ2-1, with 8 nucleotides matching TRBD2. J gave up 7 bases and V 2 bases, and 10 bases lay outside the gene matches. CDR3 length: 16 amino acids. From germline, CDR1 is MNHNS and CDR2 SASEGT. CDR3 coding DNA: TGTGCCAGCAGTGAATCGATAGCGGGACGGGGGAATGAGCAGTTCTTC. This codes for CASSESIAGRGNEQFF.

This chain joins TRBV28 and TRBJ1-2; D is ambiguous. CDR1 and CDR2 from the germline V gene are MDHEN and SYDVKM. V was pared by 3 bases and J by 8 bases, with 25 bases between. This CDR3 comprises 17 residues. The CDR3 nucleotides are TGTGCCAGCAGTTTGAGAGGAGGGCCGATGTTCTATGTGGGCTACACCTTC. Its protein is CASSLRGGPMFYVGYTF.

The rearrangement links TRBV28 to TRBJ1-6, with unresolved D. This CDR3 region has 15 residues. Germline V lookup: CDR1 MDHEN, CDR2 SYDVKM. V lost 3 bases to trimming and J lost 3 bases, with 9 bases between them. CDR3 bases: TGTGCCAGCAGTTTCGAGGTTAGCTATAATTCACCCCTCCACTTT. Its protein product is CASSFEVSYNSPLHF. Complete variable domain (other parts from reference TRBV28 and TRBJ1-6): DVKVTQSSRYLVKRTGEKVFLECVQDMDHENMFWYRQDPGLGLRLIYFSYDVKMKEKGDIPEGYSVSREKKERFSLILESASTNQTSMYLCASSFEVSYNSPLHFGNGTRLTVT.

This chain uses TRBV7-2 with TRBJ1-3, with D uncertain. CDR3 length equals 15 residues. Germline V gene data show CDR1 as SGHTA and CDR2 as FQGNSA. Trimming took off 3 bases at V and 0 bases at J, with 9 bases between the two ends. In DNA, the CDR3 is TGTGCCAGCAGCTTCGCAGTTTACTCTGGAAACACCATATATTTT. Amino acid sequence: CASSFAVYSGNTIYF.

V is TRBV28 and J is TRBJ2-7; 9 bases agree with TRBD2. CDR1 is MDHEN and CDR2 is SYDVKM in the germline V gene. The CDR3 runs to 18 residues. The junction had 16 bases not matched to a gene; V was cut back by 3 bases and J by 4 bases. The CDR3 nucleotides read TGTGCCAGCAGTTTCTCCGGGGGATTGGGGACTAGCTTATACGAGCAGTACTTC. This translates into CASSFSGGLGTSLYEQYF.

The rearrangement joins TRBV5-5 to TRBJ2-2, with a weak D call TRBD1 (5 bases). The CDR3 sequence is 15 residues long. V was clipped by 0 bases and J by 1 base, with 7 bases between them. CDR1 and CDR2 (germline): SGHKS, YYEKEE (reference sequence). CDR3 DNA: TGTGCCAGCAGCTTGGGACAGATGAACACCGGGGAGCTGTTTTTT. It codes for CASSLGQMNTGELFF.